Listed below are T cell receptor beta chains from one sample, sequenced in a study of molecular identifiers for immune sequencing clone quantification. Each CDR3 protein gets one entry after TCRdb re-called the PCR reads with MiXCR. The data show around 470,000 distinct CDR3 sequences, with over 20% seen just once and approximately 0.8% held by the top ten. Input material: naive CD8+ T cells from blood, with Jurkat cell RNA spiked in. The receptors were gathered from a human donor in good health. Some libraries in this study had Jurkat cell RNA spiked in. Each CDR3 is given with its conserved first and last residue. A D gene is named only where the DNA matches it firmly. Expanded clones get a size class; other rows say once, few or many, or leave the size out.

CDR3nt: TGCAGTGCTAGACTCCTGGGTAATGAAAAACTGTTTTTT
CDR3aa: CSARLLGNEKLFF
len: 13
v_gene: TRBV20-1
abundance: few
j_gene: TRBJ1-4
d_gene: .

CDR3nt: TGTGCCAGCAGTTACGGGCCGGTCGAGACTAGAAGCTCCTACGAGCAGTACTTC
CDR3aa: CASSYGPVETRSSYEQYF
len: 18
v_gene: TRBV6-5
abundance: many
j_gene: TRBJ2-7
d_gene: .

CDR3nt: TGTGCCAGCAGTGTTACTAGCGGGAGTGCCCAGCCCACCGGGGAGCTGTTTTTT
CDR3aa: CASSVTSGSAQPTGELFF
len: 18
v_gene: TRBV2
abundance: .
j_gene: TRBJ2-2
d_gene: TRBD2

CDR3nt: TGTGCCAGCAGCTTCAAGGGAGATTCCTACGAGCAGTACTTC
CDR3aa: CASSFKGDSYEQYF
len: 14
v_gene: TRBV11-3
abundance: .
j_gene: TRBJ2-7
d_gene: .

CDR3nt: TGTGCCTGGAGTGTAATTGGGTACTACGAGCAGTACTTC
CDR3aa: CAWSVIGYYEQYF
len: 13
v_gene: TRBV30
abundance: .
j_gene: TRBJ2-7
d_gene: .

CDR3nt: TGTGCCAGCAGCTTAGGGAGCAGGGGGAACACTGAAGCTTTCTTT
CDR3aa: CASSLGSRGNTEAFF
len: 15
v_gene: TRBV7-2
abundance: few
j_gene: TRBJ1-1
d_gene: .

CDR3nt: TGTGCCAGCAGTCCGACCGGGCAGTTGAATCAGCCCCAGCATTTT
CDR3aa: CASSPTGQLNQPQHF
len: 15
v_gene: TRBV28
abundance: many
j_gene: TRBJ1-5
d_gene: .

CDR3nt: TGTGCCAGCAGTCGGCAGGGCCTCTTCGAGCAGTACTTC
CDR3aa: CASSRQGLFEQYF
len: 13
v_gene: TRBV9
abundance: few
j_gene: TRBJ2-7
d_gene: .

CDR3nt: TGTGCCAGTAGTATGCCGTTTGAAATGGGGGCTCCGCCAGATACGCAGTATTTT
CDR3aa: CASSMPFEMGAPPDTQYF
len: 18
v_gene: TRBV19
abundance: .
j_gene: TRBJ2-3
d_gene: .

CDR3nt: TGTGCCAGCAGCACAGACAGGGAGAGCAATCAGTCCCAGCATTTT
CDR3aa: CASSTDRESNQSQHF
len: 15
v_gene: TRBV7-9
abundance: .
j_gene: TRBJ1-5
d_gene: TRBD1

CDR3nt: TGTGCCAGCAGTTTTCCCACGGTGGCGACCTACGAGCAGTACTTC
CDR3aa: CASSFPTVATYEQYF
len: 15
v_gene: TRBV28
abundance: .
j_gene: TRBJ2-7
d_gene: .

CDR3nt: TGTGCCAGCAGTCACGATCAGCAGAGGGCTTTCTTT
CDR3aa: CASSHDQQRAFF
len: 12
v_gene: TRBV28
abundance: many
j_gene: TRBJ1-1
d_gene: .

CDR3nt: TGTGCCAGCAGCTTAGCACAGGGCGAGCAGTACTTC
CDR3aa: CASSLAQGEQYF
len: 12
v_gene: TRBV11-2
abundance: many
j_gene: TRBJ2-7
d_gene: .

CDR3nt: TGTGCCAGCAGTTATCGGACAGCGGTCACTGAAGCTTTCTTT
CDR3aa: CASSYRTAVTEAFF
len: 14
v_gene: TRBV6-5
abundance: .
j_gene: TRBJ1-1
d_gene: .

CDR3nt: TGTGCCACCAGTGGGACACCCAAGACTAGCGGGAGTTTGTATGAGCAGTTCTTC
CDR3aa: CATSGTPKTSGSLYEQFF
len: 18
v_gene: TRBV24-1
abundance: few
j_gene: TRBJ2-1
d_gene: TRBD2

CDR3nt: TGCAGCGTTGGTGTGACAGGGTACTTCACAGATACGCAGTATTTT
CDR3aa: CSVGVTGYFTDTQYF
len: 15
v_gene: TRBV29-1
abundance: many
j_gene: TRBJ2-3
d_gene: TRBD1

CDR3nt: TGTGCCAGCAGTTATCGGGTGGGAGGGAATCAGCCCCAGCATTTT
CDR3aa: CASSYRVGGNQPQHF
len: 15
v_gene: TRBV6-2/TRBV6-3
abundance: few
j_gene: TRBJ1-5
d_gene: .

CDR3nt: TGCAGTGCTAGAGCGTCGGGACAGCCCCAAGAGACCCAGTACTTC
CDR3aa: CSARASGQPQETQYF
len: 15
v_gene: TRBV20-1
abundance: few
j_gene: TRBJ2-5
d_gene: TRBD1

CDR3nt: TGTGCCTGGAGTGCGTTCGCAACGGCAACCTACGAGCAGTACTTC
CDR3aa: CAWSAFATATYEQYF
len: 15
v_gene: TRBV30
abundance: few
j_gene: TRBJ2-7
d_gene: .

CDR3nt: TGCAGCGTTGGAATCGGACAGGGAGTTCAGCCCCAGCATTTT
CDR3aa: CSVGIGQGVQPQHF
len: 14
v_gene: TRBV29-1
abundance: many
j_gene: TRBJ1-5
d_gene: TRBD1

CDR3nt: TGCAGTGCTAGAGATCCGGTGACAGACTATGGCTACACCTTC
CDR3aa: CSARDPVTDYGYTF
len: 14
v_gene: TRBV20-1
abundance: .
j_gene: TRBJ1-2
d_gene: .

CDR3nt: TGCAGTGCTAGCGGGACAGATAGCTCCTACAATGAGCAGTTCTTC
CDR3aa: CSASGTDSSYNEQFF
len: 15
v_gene: TRBV20-1
abundance: few
j_gene: TRBJ2-1
d_gene: TRBD1

CDR3nt: TGTGCCAGCAGAACCCAGGGTACTGGGTACAATGAGCAGTTCTTC
CDR3aa: CASRTQGTGYNEQFF
len: 15
v_gene: TRBV6-6
abundance: few
j_gene: TRBJ2-1
d_gene: .

CDR3nt: TGTGCCTGGAGTGGAGTATATCAAGCACACTTGAGATGGAACTATGGCTACACCTTC
CDR3aa: CAWSGVYQAHLRWNYGYTF
len: 19
v_gene: TRBV30
abundance: .
j_gene: TRBJ1-2
d_gene: .

CDR3nt: TGTGCCAGCAGTTATCGACAGGGGGCCCTCCACGAGCAGTACTTC
CDR3aa: CASSYRQGALHEQYF
len: 15
v_gene: TRBV6-5
abundance: .
j_gene: TRBJ2-7
d_gene: TRBD1

CDR3nt: TGCAGCGTTGGGGAAAACTCCTACAATGAGCAGTTCTTC
CDR3aa: CSVGENSYNEQFF
len: 13
v_gene: TRBV29-1
abundance: few
j_gene: TRBJ2-1
d_gene: .

CDR3nt: TGTGTCACCCTCCGAAACGCAAGGACCGCAGATACGCAGTATTTT
CDR3aa: CVTLRNARTADTQYF
len: 15
v_gene: TRBV28
abundance: once
j_gene: TRBJ2-3
d_gene: .

CDR3nt: TGTGCCAGCAGTTGGCCGGGACGCCTTGGCTACACCTTC
CDR3aa: CASSWPGRLGYTF
len: 13
v_gene: TRBV12-3/TRBV12-4
abundance: few
j_gene: TRBJ1-2
d_gene: .

CDR3nt: TGCAGTGCTAGAGATGGGACTAGCGCGATCGTGGCAGATACGCAGTATTTT
CDR3aa: CSARDGTSAIVADTQYF
len: 17
v_gene: TRBV20-1
abundance: many
j_gene: TRBJ2-3
d_gene: TRBD2

CDR3nt: TGCAGCGCCTGGCAGGGGAGCAATGAGCAGTTCTTC
CDR3aa: CSAWQGSNEQFF
len: 12
v_gene: TRBV29-1
abundance: many
j_gene: TRBJ2-1
d_gene: .

CDR3nt: TGTGCCAGCAGCTTAATAGGGGGCGCCTCAGATACGCAGTATTTT
CDR3aa: CASSLIGGASDTQYF
len: 15
v_gene: TRBV7-2
abundance: many
j_gene: TRBJ2-3
d_gene: TRBD1

CDR3nt: TGCAGTGCTAGAGGGGCCAGGCACGGCAATCAGCCCCAGCATTTT
CDR3aa: CSARGARHGNQPQHF
len: 15
v_gene: TRBV20-1
abundance: few
j_gene: TRBJ1-5
d_gene: .

CDR3nt: TGTGCCAGTAGTACGATCCGAGCGGGAGGGTCGACGAACACCGGGGAGCTGTTTTTT
CDR3aa: CASSTIRAGGSTNTGELFF
len: 19
v_gene: TRBV19
abundance: many
j_gene: TRBJ2-2
d_gene: TRBD2

CDR3nt: TGCGCCAGCAGCCAAGGCTCCGGGACATCGGCCTACGAGCAGTACTTC
CDR3aa: CASSQGSGTSAYEQYF
len: 16
v_gene: TRBV4-3
abundance: many
j_gene: TRBJ2-7
d_gene: .

CDR3nt: TGCGCCAGCAGCCAAACAGAGGGCTCTGGAAACACCATATATTTT
CDR3aa: CASSQTEGSGNTIYF
len: 15
v_gene: TRBV4-3
abundance: .
j_gene: TRBJ1-3
d_gene: .

CDR3nt: TGTGCCAGCAGCTTGTGGACAGGGACAAGTGAAAAACTGTTTTTT
CDR3aa: CASSLWTGTSEKLFF
len: 15
v_gene: TRBV13
abundance: many
j_gene: TRBJ1-4
d_gene: TRBD1

CDR3nt: TGTGCCAGCAGCCCGGTCCCAGGGTATGAAAAACTGTTTTTT
CDR3aa: CASSPVPGYEKLFF
len: 14
v_gene: TRBV14
abundance: many
j_gene: TRBJ1-4
d_gene: .

CDR3nt: TGTGCCAGCAGTGAAGCTGTCACTAGCGGATCCTACGAGCAGTACTTC
CDR3aa: CASSEAVTSGSYEQYF
len: 16
v_gene: TRBV6-1
abundance: .
j_gene: TRBJ2-7
d_gene: TRBD2

CDR3nt: TGTGCCTGGAGAAACGGTCCACCAGATACGCAGTATTTT
CDR3aa: CAWRNGPPDTQYF
len: 13
v_gene: TRBV30
abundance: many
j_gene: TRBJ2-3
d_gene: .

CDR3nt: TGTGCCACCAGTGGAGCGGGAGTTGGCGCCGGGGAGCTGTTTTTT
CDR3aa: CATSGAGVGAGELFF
len: 15
v_gene: TRBV24-1
abundance: few
j_gene: TRBJ2-2
d_gene: TRBD2

CDR3nt: TGCAGTGCTAGAGATCGGGCGTCATCGGTCACCGGGGAGCTGTTTTTT
CDR3aa: CSARDRASSVTGELFF
len: 16
v_gene: TRBV20-1
abundance: many
j_gene: TRBJ2-2
d_gene: .

CDR3nt: TGTGCCAGCAGCCCCATTTCCAACACTGAAGCTTTCTTT
CDR3aa: CASSPISNTEAFF
len: 13
v_gene: TRBV5-6
abundance: few
j_gene: TRBJ1-1
d_gene: .

CDR3nt: TGTGCCAGCAGCTTGGCCAGAGGTACAGGGGTCACTTCGGAGACCCAGTACTTC
CDR3aa: CASSLARGTGVTSETQYF
len: 18
v_gene: TRBV5-6
abundance: many
j_gene: TRBJ2-5
d_gene: TRBD1

CDR3nt: TGCAGTGCTAGAGATCTGGAGGGAGTAAGGGGAGGAACTCGCAATGAGCAGTTCTTC
CDR3aa: CSARDLEGVRGGTRNEQFF
len: 19
v_gene: TRBV20-1
abundance: few
j_gene: TRBJ2-1
d_gene: .

CDR3nt: TGTGCCAGCAGTATAAGGCAGGGCCGTGGAGGGTACGAGCAGTACTTC
CDR3aa: CASSIRQGRGGYEQYF
len: 16
v_gene: TRBV28
abundance: .
j_gene: TRBJ2-7
d_gene: .

CDR3nt: TGTGCCAGTAGTCAGAGCGGAGAGATAGTCTACGAGCAGTACTTC
CDR3aa: CASSQSGEIVYEQYF
len: 15
v_gene: TRBV19
abundance: .
j_gene: TRBJ2-7
d_gene: .

CDR3nt: TGTGCCAGCAGTTACGGAGCTGATGCGCAGTATTTT
CDR3aa: CASSYGADAQYF
len: 12
v_gene: TRBV6-2/TRBV6-3
abundance: .
j_gene: TRBJ2-3
d_gene: .

CDR3nt: TGTGCCAGCAGCGCGGGGCTAGCGGGGACCTACGAGCAGTACTTC
CDR3aa: CASSAGLAGTYEQYF
len: 15
v_gene: TRBV14
abundance: many
j_gene: TRBJ2-7
d_gene: TRBD2